A selection of T cell receptor beta chains follows, all from one sample in a study of cytomegalovirus exposure and HLA in healthy donors. This table comes from immunoSEQ multiplex PCR, and its TCRdb copy is limited to in-frame clones, with some not included. The table shows 250,000 to 300,000 clones, with approximately 86% occurring only once. Sequenced sample: PBMCs. The receptor set was obtained from a woman aged 18-29 years in good health and CMV-seronegative. The CDR3 runs from the conserved cysteine through the conserved F or W. A D gene is named only where the DNA matches it firmly. The size field is filled for only some rows; it gives once, few, many or a size class.

j_gene,d_gene,abundance,v_gene,CDR3aa,CDR3nt
TRBJ1-6,-,-,TRBV7-2,CASSLDGGTYNSPLHF,TGTGCCAGCAGCTTAGATGGGGGCACCTATAATTCACCCCTCCACTTT
TRBJ1-4,-,-,TRBV27,CASSRQDATNEKLFF,TGTGCCAGCTCCCGACAGGATGCAACTAATGAAAAACTGTTTTTT
TRBJ2-1,TRBD1,-,TRBV30,CAWEGAREQFF,TGTGCCTGGGAGGGGGCCCGTGAGCAGTTCTTC
TRBJ2-2,-,-,TRBV19,CASRLAGDAGELFF,TGTGCCAGTAGGTTGGCAGGGGACGCCGGGGAGCTGTTTTTT
TRBJ1-1,-,-,TRBV7-6,CASSLGGENTEAFF,TGTGCCAGCAGCTTAGGGGGGGAGAACACTGAAGCTTTCTTT
TRBJ1-1,-,-,TRBV28,CASSSWGVHTEAFF,TGTGCCAGCAGTTCCTGGGGGGTCCACACTGAAGCTTTCTTT
TRBJ2-7,TRBD1,-,TRBV6-5,CASSYVGGLIYEQYF,TGTGCCAGCAGTTACGTAGGGGGCCTCATCTACGAGCAGTACTTC
TRBJ1-2,-,-,TRBV6-4,CASRSPVNYGYTF,TGTGCCAGCAGGTCACCAGTTAACTATGGCTACACCTTC
TRBJ2-7,-,-,TRBV19,CASKEQGPFEQYF,TGTGCCAGTAAGGAACAGGGCCCCTTCGAGCAGTACTTC
TRBJ1-2,-,-,TRBV4-2,CASSQDRTGYGYTF,TGTGCCAGCAGCCAAGATCGAACAGGGTATGGCTACACCTTC
TRBJ2-7,TRBD1,once,TRBV7-6,CASSDRVTPYEQYF,TGTGCCAGCAGCGACAGGGTTACCCCCTACGAGCAGTACTTC
TRBJ1-4,TRBD1,-,TRBV6-1,CASSVRGLSEKLFF,TGTGCCAGCAGTGTTAGGGGGCTAAGTGAAAAACTGTTTTTT
TRBJ2-7,TRBD2,-,TRBV30,CAWSFGREGYEQYF,TGTGCCTGGAGTTTCGGCAGGGAGGGTTACGAGCAGTACTTC
TRBJ1-1,-,-,TRBV5-4,CASSWGGNTEAFF,TGTGCCAGCAGCTGGGGCGGTAACACTGAAGCTTTCTTT
TRBJ2-4,TRBD1,-,TRBV5-6,CASRNRGHIQYF,TGTGCCAGCAGAAACAGGGGGCACATTCAGTACTTC
TRBJ2-2,TRBD2,-,TRBV11-3,CASSRLAGNTGELFF,TGTGCCAGCAGCCGGCTAGCGGGAAACACCGGGGAGCTGTTTTTT
TRBJ2-7,-,few,TRBV5-1,CASSSMDNYEQYF,TGCGCCAGCAGCTCTATGGACAACTACGAGCAGTACTTC
TRBJ2-5,-,-,TRBV4-1,CASSPGLMQETQYF,TGCGCCAGCAGCCCGGGACTTATGCAAGAGACCCAGTACTTC
TRBJ2-1,-,-,TRBV30,CAWSVGGRNEQFF,TGTGCCTGGAGTGTTGGAGGGAGAAATGAGCAGTTCTTC
TRBJ1-1,-,-,TRBV28,CASSPRALANTEAFF,TGTGCCAGCAGTCCTCGGGCCCTAGCGAACACTGAAGCTTTCTTT
TRBJ1-1,-,once,TRBV9,CASSVAGSPHGEAFF,TGTGCCAGCAGCGTAGCGGGGTCTCCGCATGGTGAAGCTTTCTTT
TRBJ1-5,-,-,TRBV7-2,CASSSRAGNQPQHF,TGTGCCAGCTCGAGCAGAGCGGGCAATCAGCCCCAGCATTTT
TRBJ2-5,TRBD2,-,TRBV5-4,CASSLGGLAGVRETQYF,TGTGCCAGCAGCTTGGGTGGTCTAGCGGGAGTTCGGGAGACCCAGTACTTC
TRBJ2-7,-,-,TRBV11-2,CASRTTGGTGHF,TGTGCCAGCAGGACAACGGGAGGGACAGGGCACTTC
TRBJ2-7,TRBD2,-,TRBV11-2,CASSSRSSGSGEQYF,TGTGCCAGCAGCTCCCGCTCTAGCGGGAGTGGCGAGCAGTACTTC
TRBJ1-2,TRBD1,-,TRBV19,CASSPGTGVFYGYTF,TGTGCCAGTAGTCCAGGGACAGGGGTATTCTATGGCTACACCTTC
TRBJ1-2,-,-,TRBV2,CASTHQGSPLEGYTF,TGTGCCAGCACCCACCAGGGCAGTCCCCTGGAGGGCTACACCTTC
TRBJ1-1,-,-,TRBV18,CASSEGQNTEAFF,TGTGCCAGCTCAGAGGGACAGAACACTGAAGCTTTCTTT
TRBJ2-7,TRBD1,-,TRBV5-1,CASTPRDRGAYEQYF,TGCGCCAGCACTCCGCGAGACAGGGGCGCCTACGAGCAGTACTTC
TRBJ2-3,-,-,TRBV23-1,CASSRPGQITDTQYF,TGCGCCAGCAGTCGACCGGGACAAATCACAGATACGCAGTATTTT
TRBJ1-3,-,-,TRBV11-2,CASSFYTGSSGNTIYF,TGTGCCAGCAGCTTCTATACAGGGAGCTCTGGAAACACCATATATTTT
TRBJ2-7,-,-,TRBV25-1,CASTLWAGTYEQYF,TGTGCCAGCACCTTGTGGGCGGGTACCTACGAGCAGTACTTC
TRBJ2-6,TRBD1,-,TRBV6-5,CATRQGWGGANVLTF,TGTGCCACTCGACAGGGATGGGGTGGGGCCAACGTCCTGACTTTC
TRBJ1-2,-,-,TRBV30,CAWGGRGHYGYTF,TGTGCCTGGGGGGGCAGGGGTCACTATGGCTACACCTTC
TRBJ1-1,-,-,TRBV29-1,CSVEGLTKRASTEAFF,TGCAGCGTTGAAGGCCTCACCAAGAGGGCGAGCACTGAAGCTTTCTTT
TRBJ1-4,TRBD1,-,TRBV9,CASSVATSRGREKLFF,TGTGCCAGCAGCGTAGCTACGTCCAGGGGGCGTGAAAAACTGTTTTTT
TRBJ2-7,TRBD2,-,TRBV29-1,CSVEGGGADEQYF,TGCAGCGTTGAAGGCGGGGGGGCCGACGAGCAGTACTTC